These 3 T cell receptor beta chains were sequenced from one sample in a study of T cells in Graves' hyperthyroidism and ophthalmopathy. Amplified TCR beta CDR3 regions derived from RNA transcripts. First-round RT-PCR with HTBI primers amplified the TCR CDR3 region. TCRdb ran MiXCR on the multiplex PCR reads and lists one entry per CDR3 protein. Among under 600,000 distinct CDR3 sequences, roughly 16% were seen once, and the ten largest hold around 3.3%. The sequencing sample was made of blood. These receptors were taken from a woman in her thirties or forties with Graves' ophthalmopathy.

The CDR3 bases are TGTGCCAGCAGCCCCTGGACAGACCAAGAGACCCAGTACTTC. Amino acids: CASSPWTDQETQYF. The chain joins TRBV13 to TRBJ2-5; a weak D match, TRBD1 (6 bases). V was cut by 5 bases and J by 0 bases, with 10 bases left in between. Germline values: CDR1 PRHDT, CDR2 FYEKMQ (reference sequence). This CDR3 has 14 amino acids. Drawing the rest from reference TRBV13 and TRBJ2-5, the complete variable domain is AAGVIQSPRHLIKEKRETATLKCYPIPRHDTVYWYQQGPGQDPQFLISFYEKMQSDKGSIPDRFSAQQFSDYHSELNMSSLELGDSALYFCASSPWTDQETQYFGPGTRLLVL.

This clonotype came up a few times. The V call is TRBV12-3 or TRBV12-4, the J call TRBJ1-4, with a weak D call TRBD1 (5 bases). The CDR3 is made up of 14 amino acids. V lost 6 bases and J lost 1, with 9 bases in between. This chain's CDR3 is CASSLGRTNEKLFF. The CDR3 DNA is TGTGCCAGCAGCTTGGGGCGAACTAATGAAAAACTGTTTTTT.

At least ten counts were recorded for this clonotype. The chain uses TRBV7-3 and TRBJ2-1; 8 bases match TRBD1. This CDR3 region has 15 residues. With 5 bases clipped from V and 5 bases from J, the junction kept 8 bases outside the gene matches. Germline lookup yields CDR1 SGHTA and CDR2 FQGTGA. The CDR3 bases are TGTGCCAGCAGCGCGACAGGGGTGTACGACAATGAGCAGTTCTTC. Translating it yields CASSATGVYDNEQFF.